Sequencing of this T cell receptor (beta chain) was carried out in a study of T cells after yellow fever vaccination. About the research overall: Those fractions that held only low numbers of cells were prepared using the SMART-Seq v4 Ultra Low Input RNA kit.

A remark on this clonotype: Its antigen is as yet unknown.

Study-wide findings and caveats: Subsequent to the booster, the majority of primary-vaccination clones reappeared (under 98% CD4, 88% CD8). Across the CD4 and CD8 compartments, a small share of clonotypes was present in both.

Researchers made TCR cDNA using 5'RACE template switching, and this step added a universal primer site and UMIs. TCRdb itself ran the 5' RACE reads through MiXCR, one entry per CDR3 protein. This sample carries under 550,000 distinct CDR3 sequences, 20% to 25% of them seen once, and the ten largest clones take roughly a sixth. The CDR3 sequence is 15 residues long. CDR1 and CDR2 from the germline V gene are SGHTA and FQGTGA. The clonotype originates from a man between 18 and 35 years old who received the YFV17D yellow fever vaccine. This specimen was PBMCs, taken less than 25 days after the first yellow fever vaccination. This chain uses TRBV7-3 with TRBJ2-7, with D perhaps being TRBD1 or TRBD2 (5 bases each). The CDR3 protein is CASSSTGTDTYEQYV. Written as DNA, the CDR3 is TGTGCCAGCAGCTCTACCGGGACCGATACCTACGAGCAATACGTC.